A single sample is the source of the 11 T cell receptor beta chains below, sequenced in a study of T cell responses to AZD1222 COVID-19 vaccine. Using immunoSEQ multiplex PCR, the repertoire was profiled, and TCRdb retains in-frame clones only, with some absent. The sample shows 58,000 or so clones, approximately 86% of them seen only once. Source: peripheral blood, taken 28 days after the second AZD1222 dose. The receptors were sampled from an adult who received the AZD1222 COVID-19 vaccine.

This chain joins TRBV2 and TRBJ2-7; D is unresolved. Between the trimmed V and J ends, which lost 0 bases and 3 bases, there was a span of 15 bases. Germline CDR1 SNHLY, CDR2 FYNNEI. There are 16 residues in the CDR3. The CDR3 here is CASSEALPAVGYEQYF. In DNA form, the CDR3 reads TGTGCCAGCAGTGAAGCGCTACCGGCAGTTGGCTACGAGCAGTACTTC.

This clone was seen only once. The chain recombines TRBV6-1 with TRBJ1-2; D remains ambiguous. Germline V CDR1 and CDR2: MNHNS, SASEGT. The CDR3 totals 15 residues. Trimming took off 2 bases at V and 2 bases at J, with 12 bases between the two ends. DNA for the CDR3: TGTGCCAGCAGTGAAAGGCCAGGCGGGAACTATGGCTACACCTTC. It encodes CASSERPGGNYGYTF.

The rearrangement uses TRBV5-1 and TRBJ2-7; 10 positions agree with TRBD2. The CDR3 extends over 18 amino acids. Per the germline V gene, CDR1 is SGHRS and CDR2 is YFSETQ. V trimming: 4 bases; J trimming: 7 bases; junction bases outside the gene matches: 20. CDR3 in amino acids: CASSRLPSGGSSRNEQYF. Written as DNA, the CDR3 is TGCGCCAGCAGCCGCCTCCCTAGCGGGGGTTCCTCTCGGAATGAGCAGTACTTC.

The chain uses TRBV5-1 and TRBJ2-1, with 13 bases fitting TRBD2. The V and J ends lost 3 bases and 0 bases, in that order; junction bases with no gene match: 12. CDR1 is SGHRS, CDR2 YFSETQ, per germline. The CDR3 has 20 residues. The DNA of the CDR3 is TGCGCCAGCAGCTCCTCGGGGGGACTAGCGGGGTCAAGCTCCTACAATGAGCAGTTCTTC. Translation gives CASSSSGGLAGSSSYNEQFF.

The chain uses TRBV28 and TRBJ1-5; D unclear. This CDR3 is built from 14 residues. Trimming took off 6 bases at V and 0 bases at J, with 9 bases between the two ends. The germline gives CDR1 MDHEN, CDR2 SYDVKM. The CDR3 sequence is CASSLMGSNQPQHF. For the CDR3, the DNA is TGTGCCAGCAGCTTAATGGGTAGCAATCAGCCCCAGCATTTT.

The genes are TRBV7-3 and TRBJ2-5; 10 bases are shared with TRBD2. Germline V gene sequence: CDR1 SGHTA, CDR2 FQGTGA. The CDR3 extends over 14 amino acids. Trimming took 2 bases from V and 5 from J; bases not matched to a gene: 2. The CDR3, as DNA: TGTGCCAGCAGCTTAGCTAGCGGGAGCGAGACCCAGTACTTC. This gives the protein CASSLASGSETQYF.

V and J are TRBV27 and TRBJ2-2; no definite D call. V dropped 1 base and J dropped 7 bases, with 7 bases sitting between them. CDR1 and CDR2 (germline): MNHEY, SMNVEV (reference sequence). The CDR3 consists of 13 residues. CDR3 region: CASSLFADGELFF. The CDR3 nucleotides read TGTGCCAGCAGTTTATTCGCGGACGGGGAGCTGTTTTTT.

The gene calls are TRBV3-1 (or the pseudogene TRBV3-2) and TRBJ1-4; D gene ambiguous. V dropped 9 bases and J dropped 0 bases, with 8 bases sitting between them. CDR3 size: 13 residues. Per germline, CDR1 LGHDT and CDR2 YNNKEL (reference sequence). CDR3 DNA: TGTGCCAGTGGGGAAACAACTAATGAAAAACTGTTTTTT. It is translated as CASGETTNEKLFF.

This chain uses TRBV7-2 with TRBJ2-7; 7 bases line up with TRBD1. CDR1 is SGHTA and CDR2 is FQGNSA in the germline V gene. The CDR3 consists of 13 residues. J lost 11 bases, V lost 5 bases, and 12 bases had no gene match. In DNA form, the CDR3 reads TGTGCCAGCAGCCCCCGGACAGGTTCTGAAGAGTACTTC. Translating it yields CASSPRTGSEEYF.

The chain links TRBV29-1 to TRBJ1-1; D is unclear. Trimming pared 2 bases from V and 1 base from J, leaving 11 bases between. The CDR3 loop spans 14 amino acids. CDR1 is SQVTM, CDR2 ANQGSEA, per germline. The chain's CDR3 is CSVESVRRNTEAFF. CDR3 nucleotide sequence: TGCAGCGTTGAATCGGTCAGAAGGAACACTGAAGCTTTCTTT. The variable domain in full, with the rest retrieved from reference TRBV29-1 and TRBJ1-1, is SAVISQKPSRDICQRGTSLTIQCQVDSQVTMMFWYRQQPGQSLTLIATANQGSEATYESGFVIDKFPISRPNLTFSTLTVSNMSPEDSSIYLCSVESVRRNTEAFFGQGTRLTVV.

Here the CDR3 reads CAPENEQFF. The DNA for the CDR3 is TGTGCCCCCGAGAATGAGCAGTTCTTC. The chain links TRBV21-1 to TRBJ2-1; the table's D call, TRBD2, was not checked against the DNA. TRBV21-1 corresponds to a pseudogene. CDR3 length: 9 amino acids.